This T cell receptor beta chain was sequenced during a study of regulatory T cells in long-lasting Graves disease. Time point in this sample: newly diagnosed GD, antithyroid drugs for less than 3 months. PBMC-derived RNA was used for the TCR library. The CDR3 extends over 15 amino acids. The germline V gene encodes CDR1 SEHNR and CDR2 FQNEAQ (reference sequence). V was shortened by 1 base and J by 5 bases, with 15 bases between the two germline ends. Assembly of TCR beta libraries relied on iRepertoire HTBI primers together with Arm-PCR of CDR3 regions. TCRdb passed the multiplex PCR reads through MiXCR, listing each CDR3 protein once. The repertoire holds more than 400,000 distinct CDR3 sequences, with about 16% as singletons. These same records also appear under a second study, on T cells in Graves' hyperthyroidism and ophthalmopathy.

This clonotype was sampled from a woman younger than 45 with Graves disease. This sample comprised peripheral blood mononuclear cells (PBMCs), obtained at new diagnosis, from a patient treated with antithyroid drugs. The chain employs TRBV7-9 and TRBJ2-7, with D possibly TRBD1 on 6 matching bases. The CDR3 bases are TGTGCCAGCAGCTTAGAGAAGGGGGTGATCCACGAGCAGTACTTC. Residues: CASSLEKGVIHEQYF.